This T cell receptor beta chain stems from a study of T cells in Graves' hyperthyroidism and ophthalmopathy. Graves' hyperthyroidism was deemed stable given no ophthalmopathy progression within 18 months. Those patients with uncontrolled infection, other autoimmune disease, pregnancy or lactation were excluded. Each diagnosis was grounded in clinical symptoms, serum thyroxine and TRAb, thyroid ultrasound, and orbital computed tomography. Amplified regions were TCR beta CDR3 sequences from RNA transcripts. HTBI primers were the set used in a first-round RT-PCR of the TCR CDR3. One entry per CDR3 protein, called by TCRdb with MiXCR from the multiplex PCR reads. The table shows 550,000 to 800,000 distinct CDR3 sequences, with 15% to 20% occurring only once. As concerns this clonotype: Its antigen is as yet unknown.

Study findings and constraints: The model made its ophthalmopathy prediction, and onset followed a median around six months later.

Germline V CDR1 and CDR2: SQVTM, ANQGSEA. The CDR3 is 13 residues long. V was cut by 4 bases and J by 3 bases, with 7 bases left in between. This TCR came from a man in his late teens or twenties with Graves' hyperthyroidism. The genes are TRBV29-1 and TRBJ1-6, with unresolved D. The sequenced sample consisted of blood. As DNA, the CDR3 is TGCAGCGTTGCCCGGGTCTATAATTCACCCCTCCACTTT. Its protein is CSVARVYNSPLHF. The complete variable domain, with remaining parts taken from reference TRBV29-1 and TRBJ1-6, reads SAVISQKPSRDICQRGTSLTIQCQVDSQVTMMFWYRQQPGQSLTLIATANQGSEATYESGFVIDKFPISRPNLTFSTLTVSNMSPEDSSIYLCSVARVYNSPLHFGNGTRLTVT.